The present T cell receptor beta chain was sequenced within a study of human CD8 memory T cell subsets. The CDR3 runs 13 residues. Germline V gives CDR1 DFQATT, CDR2 SNEGSKA (reference sequence). TCR beta was sequenced from UMI-tagged 5' RACE libraries. TCRdb reanalyzed the 5' RACE reads and collapses them to one entry per CDR3 protein, without DNA. The listing contains almost 9,500 distinct CDR3 sequences. This sequence was found in a human donor in good health. The chain carries TRBV20-1 and TRBJ2-5. The sample comprised CD8+ T cells from PBMCs. The CDR3 sequence: CSALGRNQETQYF.